This T cell receptor (beta chain) was sequenced for a study of blood T cell repertoires in COVID-19. Between the trimmed V and J ends, which lost 0 bases and 1 base, there was a span of 9 bases. The V gene's germline CDR1 is MNHEY and CDR2 SVGAGI. This CDR3 is built from 15 residues. Clones were sequenced by immunoSEQ multiplex PCR, and TCRdb holds only the in-frame ones, with some missing. The repertoire holds around 620,000 clones, with 90% as singletons. The TCR originated in a woman between 18 and 30 years old with acute or convalescent COVID-19. Source material: peripheral blood. This rearrangement joins TRBV6-5 to TRBJ1-1, with D possibly being TRBD1 (6 bases). DNA for the CDR3: TGTGCCAGCAGTTACTCGGCAGGGGCGAACACTGAAGCTTTCTTT. As protein: CASSYSAGANTEAFF.